This entry features one T cell receptor (beta chain) sequence. This clone was detected once. The clone's antigen remains unknown. Per-base quality was not reported, and no clone a single base away is much larger than it. The data belong to a study of cytomegalovirus exposure and HLA in healthy donors (dated by TCRdb to between 2016 and 2019). Regarding the complete study: According to an earlier analysis of around 600 of the donors, about 179 million T cells yielded 117 million unique TCR beta sequences and 276 Gb of sequence data. An early release that covered roughly 600 HLA-typed donors contained 250 to 350 gigabases of sequencing data and about 84 million unique TCR sequences. The genetic ancestry cluster associated with self-reported Caucasian donors included over 80% of the 398 genotyped donors. The study aimed to test whether cataloging public T cell receptors could reveal signatures of past pathogen exposure. The T cell repertoires of 666 subjects were profiled by immunosequencing and related to cytomegalovirus serostatus. A separate validation cohort of roughly 130 different subjects was used in addition to the roughly 640-subject first cohort. The study combined high-throughput TCR immunosequencing, statistical association of individual TCRs with disease status, and machine learning to predict cytomegalovirus infection status. To study patterns of TCR occurrence, a later analysis re-analyzed previously published TCR beta repertoires from 666 donors and added high-resolution HLA genotyping. In the later analysis, no new phenotypic data were used to find candidate immune exposures; instead, reliance was placed on TCR beta sequences and their occurrence across donors. In an earlier analysis of 500 to 650 of the donors, high-throughput TCR beta sequencing was used to judge whether each TCR beta V gene segment behaved as functional or pseudogenic. Donor age, sex, ethnicity and CMV serostatus were collected together with the repertoire data. A later genetic analysis took genome-wide SNP genotypes for about three fifths of the roughly 700 donors and used that subset as a discovery cohort. All discovery cohort repertoires had been generated using a single sequencing platform. Class I and class II HLA loci were covered by the typing at four-digit resolution. The number of typed donors differed by locus: about 620-630 for A, B, C, DRB1 and DQB1; some 540 for DQA1; over 600 for DPA1; and around 470 for DPB1. About five DR-DQ haplotypes were handled as single units for association and clustering, since linkage in the cohort was strong. Among roughly 370 genotyped donors of the cohort, an average of approximately 250,000 unique TCR beta nucleotide sequences were sequenced per donor, around 20% of them non-productive. The paper as a whole reports these results and caveats: Roughly uniform sequencing depth across donors was assumed in presence/absence analyses, although this assumption may not hold. The cohort was sequenced for TCR beta chains only, and without alpha or paired-chain data the features that could be detected were limited. Because HLA typing was missing for some donors at each locus, association tests included only the typed subset. A few of the identified cytomegalovirus-associated TCR beta chains were confirmed in vitro to be specific for cytomegalovirus antigens. V-gene and J-gene trimming of TCR beta chains was associated with a missense DCLRE1C variant in a later genetic analysis, and the association was replicated in an independent cohort. Most CMV-associated TCR beta chains appeared to be HLA-restricted in a later analysis, and the HLA associations seemed to be driven largely by CMV exposure. When HLA alleles, especially DR and DQ, strongly co-occurred, TCR associations were difficult to assign to individual alleles. In a later analysis, TCR association rates were found to vary across HLA loci, with the most associated TCRs seen for DRB1 alleles and the fewest for HLA-C alleles. The 87-base-pair reads could not distinguish some IMGT-functional V segments, including TRBV6-2 and TRBV6-3, so those segments were excluded. A further reported finding was that TCR beta sequences accurately predicted the HLA-A and HLA-B alleles for most subjects in the first cohort. The study gave a list of roughly 150 TCR beta chains associated with cytomegalovirus. Because counts were too low, some 17 rarely observed V segments, including chromosome 9 orphons, were left out of the earlier analysis of 587 of the donors. The only immune exposure information available for the cohort was CMV serostatus. Correlated functional status among segregating V segments might be attributable to linkage disequilibrium, but an unknown experimental factor could not be ruled out. While some public TCRs were present in many individuals, most TCR sequences turned up only very rarely across donors. In a later genetic analysis, fewer N-insertions in productive TCRs were reported among donors in an Asian-associated ancestry cluster than the roughly 640-donor mean. In a later analysis, several top co-occurrence clusters were reported to appear linked to parvovirus B19, influenza, CMV and Epstein-Barr virus. At a false discovery rate of 0.05, a later analysis linked 16,000 or so TCR beta sequences to specific HLA alleles. In a later analysis, HLA-associated TCR beta chains were found to be more clonally expanded and to have lower generation probabilities than equally common non-associated chains. A group of highly shared sequence variants was considered likely to be a technical artifact of the sequencing pipeline. The authors suggested that the approach could potentially be extended to other disease states and immunological phenotypes. Broadly in line with IMGT annotations, most TCR beta V segments showed up in productive rearrangements about 90% or about 30% of the time in an earlier analysis of approximately 640 of the donors. The classifier was reported to diagnose cytomegalovirus status with high specificity and sensitivity in both the original and validation cohorts.

A distance of 9 bases separates the germline ends of V and J, which lose 3 bases and 4 bases respectively. From its cysteine to its phenylalanine, the CDR3 spans 13 amino acids. CDR3 DNA is the only sequence kept; it has 39 bases, read in frame from the first base. CDR1 and CDR2 are drawn from the germline V gene: SNHLY, FYNNEI. Library creation used the immunoSEQ multiplex PCR assay. A mixture of 60 forward primers for TCR Vbeta segments and 13 reverse primers for TCR Jbeta segments was used in the multiplex PCR. Amplification of the CDR3 region of rearranged TCR beta genes was performed with a multiplex PCR assay on genomic DNA. The amplified TCR beta libraries were sequenced on the Illumina HiSeq System as 87-base-pair reads. The study's own analysis went as follows. In a later analysis, tens of millions of unique TCR beta chains were counted across the 500 to 850 repertoires, and around 11 million of these chains were shared by at least two donors. Raw reads were error-corrected and collapsed into unique sequences by a nearest-neighbor algorithm in which closely related sequences were merged to remove PCR and sequencing errors. Alignment of CDR3 sequences to IMGT reference sequences was used to assign V, D and J gene segments. Each retained sequence needed at least a six-nucleotide match to both a V gene segment and a J gene segment. Rearrangements were called productive when the CDR3 lacked stop codons and stayed in frame with V and J; all others were non-productive. CDR3 was defined according to IMGT convention as the region running from the second conserved V-encoded cysteine to the conserved J-encoded phenylalanine. Sequences without an unambiguous match to a single V gene segment were excluded from the earlier analysis of almost 600 of the donors. An earlier analysis of about 600 of the donors called V segments functional above 56.7% productive rearrangements and segregating when the between-donor standard deviation exceeded 5%. A statistical classification framework was built for diagnosing cytomegalovirus status from the catalog of TCR beta chain sequences. In a later analysis, V and J genes were assigned by comparing TCR nucleotide sequences against IMGT/GENE-DB human TR gene sequences. Using the TCRdist pipeline, a later analysis assigned CDR3 sequences along with most-parsimonious VDJ recombination scenarios. A later analysis defined each TCR beta chain by its CDR3 amino acid sequence plus V-gene family, and excluded reads lacking a unique V-gene family. As a way to deal with suspected cross-contamination and a sequencing artifact, a later analysis dropped under 600 nucleotide sequences that were highly shared and had low generation probability. A later analysis calculated a clonal expansion index for each public chain from normalized within-repertoire ranks of inferred template counts. In a later analysis, generation probabilities were computed with a VDJ recombination model fitted to out-of-frame rearrangements, and the resulting probabilities were checked against IGoR. In a later analysis, TCR-TCR, TCR-HLA and TCR-CMV co-occurrence was scored with hypergeometric tests, and a repertoire-size bias correction was applied to TCR pairs. A later analysis estimated false discovery rates by permuting HLA or CMV assignments 20 times. A later analysis grouped co-occurring TCRs with DBSCAN, adding TCRdist sequence similarity when clustering within HLA-allele-positive subsets. Repertoires with fewer than 30,000 or more than 120,000 public chains were left out of co-occurrence clustering, as were five repertoires with anomalous nucleotide sharing. TCRdb took this table from immuneACCESS and kept in-frame rearrangements with V and J called. Such tables lack part of the clones; where checked against another copy, unresolved V genes explain under half of the gap, and the rest is unexplained. The V and J calls and clone size come from that table; D and trimming were worked out from the DNA. The sample has about 120,000 clones on record, 83% of them singletons. The ten largest clonotypes hold 20% of the sample.

The cohort comprised 710 or so healthy bone marrow donors. Cohort members were all nominally healthy when sampled, although unrecorded immune exposures were likely present. The donor tested CMV seropositive and was one of the 289 seropositive cohort members. Every donor gave a peripheral blood sample, and the peripheral blood mononuclear cells from that sample were used for TCR beta sequencing. The Qiagen DNeasy Blood Extraction Kit was used to extract genomic DNA from the blood cell samples. This receptor was obtained from a man aged 18 to 29 in good health and CMV-seropositive. The sequence is built from TRBV2 and TRBJ1-1; 5 matching bases give a weak D call of TRBD1. The sample taken for sequencing was PBMCs. CDR3 reads: CASSEGEVTEAFF. The DNA sequence is TGTGCCAGCAGTGAGGGGGAGGTCACTGAAGCTTTCTTT.